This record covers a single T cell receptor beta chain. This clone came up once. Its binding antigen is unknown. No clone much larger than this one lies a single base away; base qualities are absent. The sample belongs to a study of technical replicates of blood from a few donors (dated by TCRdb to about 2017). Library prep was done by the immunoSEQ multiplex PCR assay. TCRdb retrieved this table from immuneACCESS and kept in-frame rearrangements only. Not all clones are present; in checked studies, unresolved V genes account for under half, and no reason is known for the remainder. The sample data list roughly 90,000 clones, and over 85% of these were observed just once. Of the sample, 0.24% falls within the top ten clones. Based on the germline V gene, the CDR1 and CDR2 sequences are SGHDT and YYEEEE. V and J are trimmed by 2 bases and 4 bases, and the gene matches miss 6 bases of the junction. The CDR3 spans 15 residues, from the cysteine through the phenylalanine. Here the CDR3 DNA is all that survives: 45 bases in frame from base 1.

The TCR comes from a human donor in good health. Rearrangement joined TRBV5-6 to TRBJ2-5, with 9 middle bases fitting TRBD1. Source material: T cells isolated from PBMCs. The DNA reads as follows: TGTGCCAGCAGCTTTTTAACAGGGGGCAGAGAGACCCAGTACTTC. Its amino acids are CASSFLTGGRETQYF.